This T cell receptor (beta chain) was recorded in a study of CXCR3-negative and CXCR3-positive naive CD8 T cells. Study-level findings and limits: Hydrophobicity was higher for TRB CDR3s found in CXCR3-positive naive cells than in CXCR3-negative naive cells.

This clonotype is identified as medium-sized from frequency. Its antigen is unknown. Researchers sorted some 270,000 cells of each CD8+ T cell subset in triplicate. TRB cDNA libraries were made by UMI-labeled 5' RACE. After re-calling the 5' RACE reads, TCRdb lists one entry per CDR3 protein, DNA absent. The listing contains some 7,000 distinct CDR3 sequences. The CDR3 length is 14 residues. Germline V CDR1 and CDR2: SEHNR, FQNEAQ (reference sequence). The sample comprised naive CXCR3+ CD8+ T cells from blood. The subset is: CD45RO-CCR7+CD27+CD95- naive CD8+ T cells expressing CXCR3 (TNR3+). The chain uses TRBV7-9 and TRBJ1-1; the TCRdb call, TRBD1, lacks DNA for checking. This receptor was identified in a human donor in good health. Some clones in this sample may be carry-over from other donors' samples. The CDR3 sequence: CASSLPGENTEAFF.